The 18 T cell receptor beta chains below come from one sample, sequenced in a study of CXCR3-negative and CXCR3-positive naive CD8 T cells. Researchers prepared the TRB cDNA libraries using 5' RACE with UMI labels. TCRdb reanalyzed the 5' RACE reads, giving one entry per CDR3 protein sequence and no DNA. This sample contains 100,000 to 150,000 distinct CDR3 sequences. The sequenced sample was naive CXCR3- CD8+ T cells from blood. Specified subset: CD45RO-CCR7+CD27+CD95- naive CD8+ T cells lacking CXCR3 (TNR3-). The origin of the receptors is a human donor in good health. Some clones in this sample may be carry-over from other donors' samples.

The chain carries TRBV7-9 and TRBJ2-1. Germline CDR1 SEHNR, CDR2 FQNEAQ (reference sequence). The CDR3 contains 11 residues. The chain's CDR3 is CASSLGHEQFF.

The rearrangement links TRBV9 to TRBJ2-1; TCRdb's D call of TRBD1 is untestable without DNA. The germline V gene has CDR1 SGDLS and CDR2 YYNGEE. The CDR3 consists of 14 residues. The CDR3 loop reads CASSGDRVGNEQFF.

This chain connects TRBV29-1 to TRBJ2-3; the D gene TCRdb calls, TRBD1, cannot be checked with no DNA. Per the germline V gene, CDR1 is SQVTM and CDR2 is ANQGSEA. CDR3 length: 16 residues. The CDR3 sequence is CSVDPDRGSLTDTQYF.

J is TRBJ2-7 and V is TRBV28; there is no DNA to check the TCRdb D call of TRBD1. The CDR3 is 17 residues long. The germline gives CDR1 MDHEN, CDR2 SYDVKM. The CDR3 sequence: CASSQPSGQGFSYEQYF.

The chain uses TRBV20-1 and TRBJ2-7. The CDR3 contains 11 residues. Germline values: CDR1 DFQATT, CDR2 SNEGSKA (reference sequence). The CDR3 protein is CSATPDYEQYF.

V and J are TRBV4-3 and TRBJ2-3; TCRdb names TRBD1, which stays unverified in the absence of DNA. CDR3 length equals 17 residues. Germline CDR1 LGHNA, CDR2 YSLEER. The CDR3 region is CASSQDWMGPSTDTQYF.

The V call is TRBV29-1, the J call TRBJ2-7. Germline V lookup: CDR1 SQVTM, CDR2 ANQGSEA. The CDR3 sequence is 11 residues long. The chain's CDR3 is CSVRGSYEQYF.

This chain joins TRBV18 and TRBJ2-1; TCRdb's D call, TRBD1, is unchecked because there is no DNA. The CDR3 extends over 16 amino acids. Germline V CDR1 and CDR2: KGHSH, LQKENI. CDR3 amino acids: CASSPSLSGDNDEQFF.

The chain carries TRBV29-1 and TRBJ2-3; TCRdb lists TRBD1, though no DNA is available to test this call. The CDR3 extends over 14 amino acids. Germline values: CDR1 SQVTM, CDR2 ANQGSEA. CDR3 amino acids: CSVVGWGFADTQYF.

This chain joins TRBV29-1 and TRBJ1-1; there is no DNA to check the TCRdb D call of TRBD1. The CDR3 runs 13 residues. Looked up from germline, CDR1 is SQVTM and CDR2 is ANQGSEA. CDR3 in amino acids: CSVEDGGNTEAFF.

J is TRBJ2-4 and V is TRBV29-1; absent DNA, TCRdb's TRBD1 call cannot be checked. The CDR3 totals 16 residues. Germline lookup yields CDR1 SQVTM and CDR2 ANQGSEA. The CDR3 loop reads CSVEETGSLAKNIQYF.

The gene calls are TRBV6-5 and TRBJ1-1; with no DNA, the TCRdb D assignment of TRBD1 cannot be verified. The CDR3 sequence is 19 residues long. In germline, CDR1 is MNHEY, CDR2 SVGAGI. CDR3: CASSYSPGQGAWVGTEAFF.

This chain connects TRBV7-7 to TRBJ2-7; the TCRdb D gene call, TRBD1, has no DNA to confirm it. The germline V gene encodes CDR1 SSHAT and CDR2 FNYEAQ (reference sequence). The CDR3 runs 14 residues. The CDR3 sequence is CASSAGTGGGEQYF.

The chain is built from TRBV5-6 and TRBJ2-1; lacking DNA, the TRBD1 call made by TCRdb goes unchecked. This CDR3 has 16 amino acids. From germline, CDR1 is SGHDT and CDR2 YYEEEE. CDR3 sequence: CASSLTTGDSYNEQFF.

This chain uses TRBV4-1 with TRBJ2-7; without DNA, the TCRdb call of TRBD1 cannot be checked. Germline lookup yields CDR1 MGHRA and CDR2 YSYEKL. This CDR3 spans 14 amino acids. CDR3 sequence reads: CASSQDLQGREQYF.

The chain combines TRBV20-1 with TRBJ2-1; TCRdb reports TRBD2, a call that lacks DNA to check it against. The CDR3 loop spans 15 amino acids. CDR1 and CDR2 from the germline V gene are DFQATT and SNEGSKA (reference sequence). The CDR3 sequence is CSARDSGVRENEQFF.

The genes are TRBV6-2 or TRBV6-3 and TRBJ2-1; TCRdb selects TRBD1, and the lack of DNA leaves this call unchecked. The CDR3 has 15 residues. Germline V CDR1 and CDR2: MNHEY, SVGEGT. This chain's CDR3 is CATEDSEYSYNEQFF.

CDR3 in amino acids: CASSLGGTDYNEQFF. The rearrangement links TRBV13 to TRBJ2-1; TCRdb names TRBD1, which stays unverified in the absence of DNA. This CDR3 has 15 residues. CDR1 and CDR2 from the germline V gene are PRHDT and FYEKMQ (reference sequence).